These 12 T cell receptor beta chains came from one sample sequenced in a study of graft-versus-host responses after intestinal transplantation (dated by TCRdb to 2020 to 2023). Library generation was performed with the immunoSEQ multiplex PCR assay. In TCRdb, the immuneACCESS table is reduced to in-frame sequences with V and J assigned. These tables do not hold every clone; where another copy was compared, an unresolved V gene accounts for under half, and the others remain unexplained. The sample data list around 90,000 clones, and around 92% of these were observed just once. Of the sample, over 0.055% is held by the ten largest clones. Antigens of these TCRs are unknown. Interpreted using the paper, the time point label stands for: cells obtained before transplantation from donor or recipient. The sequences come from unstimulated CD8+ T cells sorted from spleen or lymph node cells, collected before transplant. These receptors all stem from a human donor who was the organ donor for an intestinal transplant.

The CDR3 sequence is CAWKIQEGLNTEAFF. CDR3 coding DNA: TGTGCCTGGAAAATCCAGGAGGGCTTGAACACTGAAGCTTTCTTT. The chain links TRBV30 to TRBJ1-1; D ambiguous. Trimming took 4 bases from V and 0 from J, leaving 15 bases between them. This CDR3 is built from 15 residues. CDR1 and CDR2 from the germline V gene are GTSNPN and SVGIG (reference sequence).

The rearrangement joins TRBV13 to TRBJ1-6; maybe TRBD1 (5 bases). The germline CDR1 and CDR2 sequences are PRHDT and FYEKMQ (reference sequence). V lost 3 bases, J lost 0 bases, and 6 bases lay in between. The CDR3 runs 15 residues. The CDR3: CASSLGGSYNSPLHF. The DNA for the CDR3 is TGTGCCAGCAGCTTGGGGGGCTCCTATAATTCACCCCTCCACTTT.

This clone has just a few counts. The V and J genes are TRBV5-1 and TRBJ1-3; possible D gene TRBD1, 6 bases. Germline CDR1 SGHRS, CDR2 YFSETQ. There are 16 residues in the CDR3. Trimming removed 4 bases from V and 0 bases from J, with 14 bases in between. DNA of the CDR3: TGCGCCAGCAGCCCCACAGGGAAGAGCTCTGGAAACACCATATATTTT. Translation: CASSPTGKSSGNTIYF.

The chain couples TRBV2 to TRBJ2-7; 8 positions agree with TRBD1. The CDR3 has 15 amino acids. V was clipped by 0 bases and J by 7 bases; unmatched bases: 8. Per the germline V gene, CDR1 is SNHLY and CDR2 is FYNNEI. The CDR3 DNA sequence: TGTGCCAGCAGTGAAGCGCTTCAGGGGGCGCGGGAGCAGTACTTC. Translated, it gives CASSEALQGAREQYF.

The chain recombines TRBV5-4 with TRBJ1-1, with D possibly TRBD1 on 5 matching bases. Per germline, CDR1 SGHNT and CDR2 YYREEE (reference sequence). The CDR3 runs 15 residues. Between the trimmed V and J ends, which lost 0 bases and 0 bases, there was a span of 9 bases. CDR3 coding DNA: TGTGCCAGCAGCTTGGACCGGGGGGTGAACACTGAAGCTTTCTTT. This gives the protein CASSLDRGVNTEAFF.

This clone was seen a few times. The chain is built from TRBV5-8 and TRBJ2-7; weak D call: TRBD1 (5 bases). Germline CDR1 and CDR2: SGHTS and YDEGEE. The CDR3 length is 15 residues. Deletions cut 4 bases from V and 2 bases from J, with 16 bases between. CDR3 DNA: TGTGCCAGCAGCCCCTCGGACACATGGCCCTACGAGCAGTACTTC. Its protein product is CASSPSDTWPYEQYF.

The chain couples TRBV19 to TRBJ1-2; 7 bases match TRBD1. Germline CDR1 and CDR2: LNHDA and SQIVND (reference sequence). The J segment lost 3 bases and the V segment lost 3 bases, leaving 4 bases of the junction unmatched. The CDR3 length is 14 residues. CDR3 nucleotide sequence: TGTGCCAGTAGTATGGCAGGGGGAGACTATGGCTACACCTTC. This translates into CASSMAGGDYGYTF. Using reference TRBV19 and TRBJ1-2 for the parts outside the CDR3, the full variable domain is DGGITQSPKYLFRKEGQNVTLSCEQNLNHDAMYWYRQDPGQGLRLIYYSQIVNDFQKGDIAEGYSVSREKKESFPLTVTSAQKNPTAFYLCASSMAGGDYGYTFGSGTRLTVV.

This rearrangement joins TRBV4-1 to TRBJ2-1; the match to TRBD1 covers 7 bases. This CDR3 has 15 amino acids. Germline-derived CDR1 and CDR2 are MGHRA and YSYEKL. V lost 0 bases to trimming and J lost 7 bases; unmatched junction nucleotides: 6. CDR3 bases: TGCGCCAGCAGCCAAGAAAATACAGGGGTAAATGAGCAGTTCTTC. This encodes CASSQENTGVNEQFF.

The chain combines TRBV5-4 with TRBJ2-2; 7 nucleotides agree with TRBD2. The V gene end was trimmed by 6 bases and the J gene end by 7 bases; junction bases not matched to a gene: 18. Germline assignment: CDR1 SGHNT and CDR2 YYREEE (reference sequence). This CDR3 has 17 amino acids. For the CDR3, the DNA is TGTGCCAGCACCCCTTCAGAGGAGGCGGGAGAGGTCGGGGAGCTGTTTTTT. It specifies CASTPSEEAGEVGELFF.

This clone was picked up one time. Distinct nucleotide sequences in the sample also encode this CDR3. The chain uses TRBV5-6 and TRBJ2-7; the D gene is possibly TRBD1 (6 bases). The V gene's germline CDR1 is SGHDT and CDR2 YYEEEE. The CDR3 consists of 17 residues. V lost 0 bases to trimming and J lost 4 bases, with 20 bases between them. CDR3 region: CASSLEVWGQPSYEQYF. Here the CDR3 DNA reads TGTGCCAGCAGCTTGGAAGTATGGGGACAACCCTCTTACGAGCAGTACTTC.

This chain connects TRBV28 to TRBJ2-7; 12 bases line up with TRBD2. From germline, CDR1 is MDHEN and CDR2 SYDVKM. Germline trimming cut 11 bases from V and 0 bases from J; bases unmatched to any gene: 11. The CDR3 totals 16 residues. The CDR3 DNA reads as TGTGCCGTAGTTAGTTGGACTAGCGGGGCCTCCTACGAGCAGTACTTC. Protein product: CAVVSWTSGASYEQYF.

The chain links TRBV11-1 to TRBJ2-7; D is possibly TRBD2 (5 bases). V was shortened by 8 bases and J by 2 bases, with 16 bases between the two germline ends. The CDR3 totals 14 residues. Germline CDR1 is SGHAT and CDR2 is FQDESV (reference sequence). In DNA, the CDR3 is TGTGCCAGCTATCCCTCTGTCGGGACCTACGAGCAGTACTTC. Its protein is CASYPSVGTYEQYF.